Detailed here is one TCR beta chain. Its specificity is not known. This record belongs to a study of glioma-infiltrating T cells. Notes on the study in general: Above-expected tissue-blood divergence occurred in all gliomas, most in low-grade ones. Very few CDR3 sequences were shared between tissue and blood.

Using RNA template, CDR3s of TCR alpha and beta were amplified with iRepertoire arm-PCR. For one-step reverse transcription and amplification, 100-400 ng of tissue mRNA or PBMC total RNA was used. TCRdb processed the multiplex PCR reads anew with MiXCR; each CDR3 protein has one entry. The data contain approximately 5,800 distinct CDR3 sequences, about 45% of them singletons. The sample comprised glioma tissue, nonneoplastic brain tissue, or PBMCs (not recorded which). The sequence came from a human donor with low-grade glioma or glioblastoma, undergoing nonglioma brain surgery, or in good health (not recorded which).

Written as DNA, the CDR3 is TGTGCCAGCAGCTTTCTAGCGGGAGGAATGGGCACCGGGGAGCTGTTTTTT. Its protein is CASSFLAGGMGTGELFF. This chain connects TRBV7-2 to TRBJ2-2; 11 bases agree with TRBD2. V gave up 3 bases and J gave up 4 bases; unmatched junction bases: 7. The CDR3 length is 17 residues. Germline CDR1 is SGHTA and CDR2 is FQGNSA.